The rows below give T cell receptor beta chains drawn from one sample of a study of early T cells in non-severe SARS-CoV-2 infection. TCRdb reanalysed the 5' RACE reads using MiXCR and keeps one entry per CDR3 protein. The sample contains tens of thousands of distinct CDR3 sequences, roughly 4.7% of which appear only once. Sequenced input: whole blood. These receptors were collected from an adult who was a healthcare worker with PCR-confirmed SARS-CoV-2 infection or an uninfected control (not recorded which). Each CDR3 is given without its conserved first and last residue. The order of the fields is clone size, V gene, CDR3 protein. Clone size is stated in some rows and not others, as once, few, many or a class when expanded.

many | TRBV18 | ASSPIPGHQETQY
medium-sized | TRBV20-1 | SARYSRGSSYNEQF
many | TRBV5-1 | ASSSGVQETQY
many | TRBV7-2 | ASSTSPPGLNYGYT
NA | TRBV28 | ASISSGANVLT
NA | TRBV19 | ASRRDRGYNEQF
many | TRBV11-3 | ASSLQAGTPHEQF
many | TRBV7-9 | ASSLDITDTQY
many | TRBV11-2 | ASSSRSGSYNEQF
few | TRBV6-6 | ASSYSGADWGYT
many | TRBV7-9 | ASSFGTPYEQY
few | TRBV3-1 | ASSQPGGSYEQY
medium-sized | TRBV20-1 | SARTEYNSPLH
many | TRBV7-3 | ASSRDRGRNEQF
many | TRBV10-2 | ASSVLAGLNEQF
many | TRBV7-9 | ASAGNEQF
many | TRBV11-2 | ASSLKGQSNTEAF
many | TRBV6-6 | ASSFGGGTEAF
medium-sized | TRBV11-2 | ASSSDRANYGYT
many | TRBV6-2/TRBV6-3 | ASSFTRPGIQY
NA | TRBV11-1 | ASSLTRLAGDDTQY
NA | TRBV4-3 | ASSQTRAYEQY
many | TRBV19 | ASSKDPVGDSPLH
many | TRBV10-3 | AISDTGWLGNQPQH
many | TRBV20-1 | SASPGSPGNTIY
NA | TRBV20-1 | SASRLAWGYT
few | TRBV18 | ASSPEGAHPLTDTQY
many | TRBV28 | ASSLMTEPYGYT
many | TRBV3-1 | ASSPLGATGELF
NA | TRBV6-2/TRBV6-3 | ASSYGGTQETQY
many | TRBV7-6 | ASSIGAGGRGNTIY
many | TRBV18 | ASSPASPNSGNTIY
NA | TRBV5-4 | ASITTSGNTDTQY
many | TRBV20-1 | SARDPGRGTYSNQPQH
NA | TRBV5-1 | ASSPDRTSSYEQY
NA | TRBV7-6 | ASSSLRTGGAGANVLT
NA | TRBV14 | ASSQEGAGKAF
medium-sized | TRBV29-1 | SVRTGGKGQPQH
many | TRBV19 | ASTGTGKDNEQF
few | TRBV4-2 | ASSHPVGTEAF